This TCR beta chain originates from a study of monozygotic twins with inflammatory bowel disease. Study results and limitations: Between concordant and discordant twins, repertoire similarity failed to differ, a result that limited power may explain.

Germline V gene lookup returns CDR1 SGHNT and CDR2 YENEEA. The CDR3 has 12 amino acids. There were around 3,500 ng of total RNA used for each TCR library. TCRdb reanalyzed the 5' RACE reads, giving one entry per CDR3 protein sequence and no DNA. This sample contains 300,000 to 350,000 distinct CDR3 sequences. The authors drew 2 to 2.5 ml of blood from each donor. Turning to this clonotype: Its antigen is unidentified.

This receptor was identified in a human donor with ulcerative colitis or Crohn's disease, or a healthy co-twin of an affected twin (not recorded which). The source material was blood. The gene calls are TRBV11-3 and TRBJ2-2; checking the TCRdb D call of TRBD1 is not possible without DNA. The CDR3 is CASSGRAGELFF.